This T cell receptor (beta chain) stems from a study of cytomegalovirus exposure and HLA in healthy donors. In the PCR, 60 Vbeta and 13 Jbeta primers were used. Assay used: immunoSEQ multiplex PCR; TCRdb lists only in-frame clones, some missing. The sample holds about 89,000 clones, around four fifths seen once. On this clone itself: Antigen specificity is unknown. This sample also contains other DNA sequences that code for the same CDR3.

General observations from the study: Later analysis placed DRB1 highest and HLA-C lowest in TCR association rates, which differed by HLA locus. According to a later analysis, donors in an Asian-associated ancestry cluster reportedly had fewer N-insertions than the roughly 670-donor mean.

The sequenced sample was PBMCs. The receptor's source is a male donor in good health and CMV-seronegative.

The CDR3 coding sequence is TGCAGCGCCAGGGGACAGATCTACGAGCAGTACTTC. Translation: CSARGQIYEQYF. The rearrangement links TRBV29-1 to TRBJ2-7; TRBD1 matches at 7 bases. Germline CDR1 SQVTM, CDR2 ANQGSEA. CDR3 size: 12 residues. Losses at the gene ends were 7 bases for V and 3 bases for J; bases not matched to a gene: 6.